The T cell receptor (beta chain) described here comes from a study of shared T cell receptors in the human thymus. Assay: immunoSEQ multiplex PCR; the TCRdb copy retains only in-frame clones and omits some. This sample has about 660,000 clones; approximately 87% occur once, and the top ten carry around 0.01%. Trimming cost V 3 bases and J 5 bases; bases outside gene matches: 3. Germline values: CDR1 SEHNR, CDR2 FQNEAQ (reference sequence). This CDR3 has 14 amino acids. These data were likewise used in another study, on human thymus T cells.

What was sequenced was thymocytes. The chain is built from TRBV7-9 and TRBJ2-5; 10 bases align to TRBD2. The TCR was taken from a boy under two years old with a congenital heart defect. The CDR3 bases are TGTGCCAGCAGCTTTGCTAGCGGGAGTGAGACCCAGTACTTC. This encodes CASSFASGSETQYF.